The sequence of this T cell receptor beta chain was determined in a study of T cells after yellow fever vaccination. Study-wide findings and caveats: The booster saw the reappearance of most primary-vaccination clones (around 95% CD4, 88% CD8).

Conversion of TCR transcripts into cDNA relied on 5'RACE template switching, which added a universal primer site and UMIs. TCRdb called the 5' RACE reads again in MiXCR, with one record for every CDR3 protein. Among some 340,000 distinct CDR3 sequences listed, roughly a tenth were seen once. In this sample, this clonotype turned up a few times. Its antigen is currently unknown. This CDR3 has 15 residues. Germline V gene lookup returns CDR1 LGHNA and CDR2 YNFKEQ. V lost 1 base and J lost 4; bases outside the gene matches: 6. The specimen was CD4+ T cells sorted from PBMCs, collected 45 days after the yellow fever booster vaccination. The chain uses TRBV4-2 and TRBJ2-5, with 7 bases fitting TRBD2. This receptor was obtained from a man younger than 35 who received the YFV17D yellow fever vaccine. CDR3 amino acids: CASSQVAGVGETQYF. In DNA, the CDR3 is TGTGCCAGCAGCCAAGTTGCGGGGGTGGGAGAGACCCAGTACTTC.